The table lists the clone carrying this T cell receptor (beta chain) with a few counts. The antigen is not known. The data stem from a study of blood T cells in healthy people across ages. Broader study findings: Percentage of naive T cells showed a strong correlation with TCR beta diversity.

Sample-barcoded 5' priming and a J-beta primer mix drove a second PCR of about 6 to 11 cycles. MiXCR, applied by TCRdb to the 5' RACE reads, yields one record per CDR3 protein. The sample contains around 1,100,000 distinct CDR3 sequences, 35% to 40% of which appear only once. Trimming stripped 0 bases from V and 7 bases from J, with 14 bases between. Germline loops: CDR1 SGHRS, CDR2 YFSETQ. The CDR3 has 16 amino acids. The chain combines TRBV5-1 with TRBJ2-6; tentative D call: TRBD2 (5 bases). The source is a man younger than 30 in good health. Source material: blood. The CDR3 protein is CASSLDTGSGANVLTF. CDR3 sequence (DNA): TGCGCCAGCAGCTTGGACACGGGTTCGGGAGCCAACGTCCTGACTTTC.